The 8 T cell receptor beta chains given below trace back to one sample, sequenced in a study of T cell responses to AZD1222 COVID-19 vaccine. The repertoire was sequenced with immunoSEQ multiplex PCR; TCRdb's copy has only in-frame clones and lacks some. The data show some 60,000 clones, 60% to 85% seen once. The material sequenced was peripheral blood, taken 28 days after the second AZD1222 dose. These receptors originate from an adult who received the AZD1222 COVID-19 vaccine.

The V call is TRBV20-1, the J call TRBJ2-5; 7 bases line up with TRBD1. V dropped 3 bases and J dropped 5; count of bases not matched to a gene: 6. This CDR3 is built from 13 residues. Germline V CDR1 and CDR2: DFQATT, SNEGSKA (reference sequence). The CDR3 sequence is CSASLTGQETQYF. The DNA of the CDR3 is TGCAGTGCTAGTCTGACAGGGCAGGAGACCCAGTACTTC.

This clone was counted a few times. J is TRBJ1-3 and V is TRBV5-1; weak D call: TRBD1 (6 bases). This CDR3 comprises 16 residues. Germline-derived CDR1 and CDR2 are SGHRS and YFSETQ. Trimming stripped 4 bases from V and 0 bases from J, with 14 bases between. The CDR3: CASSESTGSSGNTIYF. CDR3 nucleotide sequence: TGCGCCAGCAGCGAGTCGACAGGCAGCTCTGGAAACACCATATATTTT.

V is TRBV28 and J is TRBJ1-4; weak D call: TRBD1 (6 bases). V gave up 1 base and J gave up 8 bases, with 20 bases separating them. Germline CDR1 is MDHEN and CDR2 is SYDVKM. CDR3 length: 17 amino acids. In DNA, the CDR3 is TGTGCCAGCAGTTTATCCCCTCCAGGCTCGGGGGGCGAAAAACTGTTTTTT. Translation: CASSLSPPGSGGEKLFF. Together with reference TRBV28 and TRBJ1-4, the CDR3 gives the full variable domain: DVKVTQSSRYLVKRTGEKVFLECVQDMDHENMFWYRQDPGLGLRLIYFSYDVKMKEKGDIPEGYSVSREKKERFSLILESASTNQTSMYLCASSLSPPGSGGEKLFFGSGTQLSVL.

The J gene is TRBJ1-5, the V gene TRBV7-9; D unresolved. The V end lost 3 bases, the J end lost 3 bases, and 9 bases lay between the germline ends. This CDR3 spans 14 amino acids. The germline CDR1 and CDR2 sequences are SEHNR and FQNEAQ (reference sequence). The CDR3 region is CASSFSGDNQPQHF. CDR3 in DNA: TGTGCCAGCAGCTTCTCCGGGGACAATCAGCCCCAGCATTTT. Filled out from reference TRBV7-9 and TRBJ1-5, the complete variable domain reads DTGVSQNPRHKITKRGQNVTFRCDPISEHNRLYWYRQTLGQGPEFLTYFQNEAQLEKSRLLSDRFSAERPKGSFSTLEIQRTEQGDSAMYLCASSFSGDNQPQHFGDGTRLSIL.

V and J are TRBV11-2 and TRBJ2-1; 10 nucleotides agree with TRBD2. This CDR3 region has 15 residues. J gave up 4 bases and V 5 bases, and 5 bases lay outside the gene matches. Germline lookup yields CDR1 SGHAT and CDR2 FQNNGV. CDR3 sequence: CASSVSSGGYNEQFF. CDR3 DNA: TGTGCCAGCAGCGTCTCTAGCGGGGGTTACAATGAGCAGTTCTTC.

This clone was observed a single time. The chain carries TRBV27 and TRBJ1-5; 9 positions match TRBD1. This CDR3 is 17 amino acids long. CDR1 and CDR2 (germline): MNHEY, SMNVEV (reference sequence). Trimming at V came to 6 bases and at J to 7 bases, leaving 16 bases not matched to a gene. CDR3 sequence (DNA): TGTGCCAGCAGAACCCTCCCCCGGGACAGGGTCCGCCAGCCCCAGCATTTT. It yields the protein CASRTLPRDRVRQPQHF.

This clone was picked up a small number of times. This sequence joins TRBV7-3 and TRBJ2-1, with 8 nucleotides matching TRBD1. J lost 8 bases, V lost 3 bases, and 0 bases had no gene match. CDR3 length: 12 amino acids. Germline CDR1 is SGHTA and CDR2 is FQGTGA. DNA for the CDR3: TGTGCCAGCAGCTTGACAGGGGATGAGCAGTTCTTC. Translating it yields CASSLTGDEQFF.

V gene TRBV4-3 combines with J gene TRBJ2-2; D possibly corresponds to TRBD2 (5 bases). V was shortened by 1 base and J by 1 base, with 16 bases between the two germline ends. The germline V gene has CDR1 LGHNA and CDR2 YSLEER. The CDR3 has 18 residues. The CDR3, as DNA: TGCGCCAGCAGCCAAGGGCCCCTGATCGGGGTGAACACCGGGGAGCTGTTTTTT. Translated, it gives CASSQGPLIGVNTGELFF.